The present entry profiles one T cell receptor (beta chain) with its context. The record originates from a study of blood T cell repertoires in COVID-19. Study background: Sites across the United States, Italy and Spain contributed samples from acute and convalescent COVID-19.

Under the authors' procedure: The authors estimated nucleated cell counts from reference gene primer amplification. TCRdb's table, derived via immunoSEQ multiplex PCR, lists solely in-frame clones and lacks some. The V and J calls and clone size are taken from that table; D and trimming were inferred from the DNA. Counted here are approximately 99,000 clones, 70% to 90% occurring once; the ten biggest clones make up 13%. The V end lost 5 bases, the J end lost 4 bases, and 14 bases lay between the germline ends. Per the germline V gene, CDR1 is SGHAT and CDR2 is FQDESV (reference sequence). The CDR3 covers 14 residues.

Sequencing input: peripheral blood. The sequence was obtained from a woman aged 55-70 years in a cohort sampled during active or convalescent COVID-19. This chain links TRBV11-1 with TRBJ2-5; the D gene is possibly TRBD1 (6 bases). CDR3 sequence: CASSPRTARETQYF. The CDR3 coding sequence is TGTGCCAGCAGCCCCCGGACAGCCCGAGAGACCCAGTACTTC.